This T cell receptor (beta chain) was captured by sequencing in a study of T cells in Graves' hyperthyroidism and ophthalmopathy. Study overall: The authors collected peripheral blood at initial diagnosis, before any treatment.

It was RNA transcripts that yielded the amplified TCR beta CDR3 regions. The TCR CDR3 first-round RT-PCR relied on the HTBI primer set. One entry per CDR3 protein results from TCRdb running MiXCR on the multiplex PCR reads. The data hold 690,000 or so distinct CDR3 sequences, with around 20% observed a single time. This clonotype was detected many times. V gave up 6 bases and J gave up 3 bases, with 5 bases separating them. CDR3 length equals 11 residues. The sequencing sample was made of blood. The sequence came from a woman aged 45-65 years with Graves' hyperthyroidism that later progressed to Graves' ophthalmopathy. The J gene is TRBJ1-1, the V gene TRBV12-3 or TRBV12-4; D gene uncertain. This CDR3 is CASSSYTEAFF. CDR3 coding DNA: TGTGCCAGCAGCTCGTACACTGAAGCTTTCTTT.